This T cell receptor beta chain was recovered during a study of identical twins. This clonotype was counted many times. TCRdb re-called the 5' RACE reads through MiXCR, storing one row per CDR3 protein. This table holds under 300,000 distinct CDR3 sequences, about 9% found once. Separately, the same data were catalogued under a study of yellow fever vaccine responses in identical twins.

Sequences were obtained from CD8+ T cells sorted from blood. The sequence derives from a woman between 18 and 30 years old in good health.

CDR3 sequence: CASSHYSYNEQFF. The CDR3 DNA sequence: TGTGCCAGCAGTCATTACTCCTACAATGAGCAGTTCTTC. The chain joins TRBV27 to TRBJ2-1; no firm D call. Deletions cut 5 bases from V and 0 bases from J, with 5 bases between. Germline CDR1 is MNHEY and CDR2 is SMNVEV (reference sequence). The CDR3 has 13 amino acids.